The source of this TCR beta chain is a study of beta chain features in type 1 diabetes. Regarding the study as a whole: TCRB CDR3 length was moderately but significantly reduced in all four CD4+ subsets of Type 1 diabetes patients. The VDJ junctions of type 1 diabetes patients carried fewer insertions and more deletions.

The whole isolated RNA underwent reverse transcription, so sequencing captured expressed TCRB transcripts. The table came from immunoSEQ multiplex PCR; TCRdb's copy has only in-frame clones and leaves some out. The sample includes about 240,000 clones, more than 11% of them seen just once. On this clone itself: Its antigen is as yet unknown.

The germline V gene encodes CDR1 SGHTA and CDR2 FQGNSA. The CDR3 totals 13 residues. V lost 0 bases and J 5 bases, leaving 5 bases between the germline ends. The V call is TRBV7-2, the J call TRBJ2-1, with no clear D. The sequenced sample was naive CD4+ T cells from blood. This receptor was identified in a man aged 30-40 years with type 1 diabetes. As DNA, the CDR3 is TGTGCCAGCAGCTTAGCGCGTCACAATGAGCAGTTCTTC. It is translated as CASSLARHNEQFF. Based on the CDR3 plus reference TRBV7-2 and TRBJ2-1, the full variable domain is GAGVSQSPSNKVTEKGKDVELRCDPISGHTALYWYRQSLGQGLEFLIYFQGNSAPDKSGLPSDRFSAERTGGSVSTLTIQRTQQEDSAVYLCASSLARHNEQFFGPGTRLTVL.